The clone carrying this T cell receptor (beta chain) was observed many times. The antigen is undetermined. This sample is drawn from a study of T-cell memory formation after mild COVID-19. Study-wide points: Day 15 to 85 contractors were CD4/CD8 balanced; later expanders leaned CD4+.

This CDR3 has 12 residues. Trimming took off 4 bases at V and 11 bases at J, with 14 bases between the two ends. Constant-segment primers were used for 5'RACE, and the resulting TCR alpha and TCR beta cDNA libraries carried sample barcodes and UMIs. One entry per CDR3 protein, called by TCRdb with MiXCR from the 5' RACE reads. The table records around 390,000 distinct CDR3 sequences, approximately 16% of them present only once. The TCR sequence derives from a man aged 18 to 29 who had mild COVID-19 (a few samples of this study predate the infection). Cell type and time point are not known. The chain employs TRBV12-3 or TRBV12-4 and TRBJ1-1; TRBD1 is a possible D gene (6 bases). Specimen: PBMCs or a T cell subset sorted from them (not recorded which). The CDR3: CASSSQGGRAFF. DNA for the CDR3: TGTGCCAGCAGTTCTCAAGGGGGTCGGGCTTTCTTT.